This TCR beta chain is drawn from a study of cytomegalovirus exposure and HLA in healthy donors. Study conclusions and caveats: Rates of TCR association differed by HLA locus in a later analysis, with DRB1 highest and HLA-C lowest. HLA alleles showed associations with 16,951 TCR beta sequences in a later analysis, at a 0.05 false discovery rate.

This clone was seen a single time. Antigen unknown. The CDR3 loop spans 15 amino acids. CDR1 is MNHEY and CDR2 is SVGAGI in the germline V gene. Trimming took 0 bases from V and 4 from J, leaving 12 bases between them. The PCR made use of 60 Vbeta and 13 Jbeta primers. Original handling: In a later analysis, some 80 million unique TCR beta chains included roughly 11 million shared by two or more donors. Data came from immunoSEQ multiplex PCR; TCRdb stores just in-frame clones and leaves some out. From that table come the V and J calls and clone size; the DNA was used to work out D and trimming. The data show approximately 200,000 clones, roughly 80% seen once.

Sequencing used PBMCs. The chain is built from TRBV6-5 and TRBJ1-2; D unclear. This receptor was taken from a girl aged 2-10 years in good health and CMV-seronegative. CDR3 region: CASSYSRQPSYGYTF. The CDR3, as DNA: TGTGCCAGCAGTTACTCGAGGCAGCCCAGCTATGGCTACACCTTC.